This TCR beta chain originates from a study of blood T cell repertoires in COVID-19. Trimming shortened V by 6 bases and J by 6 bases, and 11 bases separated the two germline ends. The CDR3 sequence is 13 residues long. The germline gives CDR1 WNHNN, CDR2 SYGVQD (reference sequence). Produced via immunoSEQ multiplex PCR; TCRdb's table is partial and in-frame only. The sample holds over 85,000 clones, about 88% seen once. This chain links TRBV10-1 with TRBJ1-4, with TRBD1 as a possible D gene (5 bases). The specimen sequenced was peripheral blood. This clonotype was obtained from a woman between 45 and 65 years old with acute or convalescent COVID-19. Written as DNA, the CDR3 is TGCGCCAGCAGGAGCCCCAGGGATGAAAAACTGTTTTTT. Amino acids: CASRSPRDEKLFF.